The 17 T cell receptor beta chains in this list originate from one sample, sequenced in a study of control samples from healthy donors and cancer patients. The repertoire was sequenced with immunoSEQ multiplex PCR; TCRdb's copy has only in-frame clones and lacks some. The data show 190,000 or so clones, approximately 92% seen once. Sequencing used blood. These receptors all stem from a man aged 18 to 30 in good health.

The chain uses TRBV5-1 and TRBJ2-5; 14 nucleotides align to TRBD2. CDR3 length equals 16 residues. CDR1 is SGHRS, CDR2 YFSETQ, per germline. The V segment lost 3 bases and the J segment 5 bases; nucleotides outside the gene matches: 6. In DNA form, the CDR3 reads TGCGCCAGCAGCTCCGGACTAGCGGGGGGTGGTGAGACCCAGTACTTC. This sequence encodes CASSSGLAGGGETQYF.

This chain uses TRBV7-9 with TRBJ1-2; perhaps TRBD1 as D (5 bases). V lost 4 bases and J lost 3, with 12 bases in between. CDR3 size: 14 residues. Per the germline V gene, CDR1 is SEHNR and CDR2 is FQNEAQ (reference sequence). The CDR3 bases are TGTGCCAGCAGCTCCTGGGACCGCTACTATGGCTACACCTTC. This codes for CASSSWDRYYGYTF.

The J gene is TRBJ2-2, the V gene TRBV21-1; the table's TRBD1 call for D was not verified on the DNA. TRBV21-1 represents a pseudogene. This CDR3 is 12 amino acids long. In DNA form, the CDR3 reads TGTGCCAGCAGCTCAAACACCGGGGAGCTGTTTTTT. The encoded protein is CASSSNTGELFF.

CDR3 sequence (DNA): TGTGCCTGGAGCGCGGACAGATCGTCTGGAAACACCATATATTTT. It is translated as CAWSADRSSGNTIYF. V usage is TRBV30 and J usage is TRBJ1-3; D is possibly TRBD1 (6 bases). This CDR3 is 15 amino acids long. The germline gives CDR1 GTSNPN, CDR2 SVGIG (reference sequence). V gave up 3 bases and J gave up 1 base, with 13 bases separating them.

CDR3 in amino acids: CASRDRESTYEQYF. CDR3 DNA: TGTGCCAGCAGGGACAGGGAAAGCACCTACGAGCAGTACTTC. The chain recombines TRBV2 with TRBJ2-7, with TRBD1 matching over 8 bases. J gave up 2 bases and V 6 bases, and 6 bases lay outside the gene matches. Germline lookup yields CDR1 SNHLY and CDR2 FYNNEI. CDR3 length: 14 residues.

The rearrangement uses TRBV7-6 and TRBJ2-2; D perhaps matches TRBD1 (6 bases). The CDR3 has 14 amino acids. The germline V gene encodes CDR1 SGHVS and CDR2 FNYEAQ. V lost 5 bases to trimming and J lost 7 bases, with 14 bases between them. CDR3 amino acids: CASSPYRDIGELFF. CDR3 nucleotides: TGTGCCAGCAGCCCGTACAGGGACATCGGGGAGCTGTTTTTT.

This chain connects TRBV2 to TRBJ1-4, with D possibly matching TRBD1 (5 bases). The CDR3 contains 16 residues. V was cut by 8 bases and J by 0 bases, with 16 bases left in between. Germline V lookup: CDR1 SNHLY, CDR2 FYNNEI. The CDR3 loop is CASYYGTGPTNEKLFF. CDR3 bases: TGTGCCAGCTACTATGGTACGGGGCCAACTAATGAAAAACTGTTTTTT.

The V call is TRBV18, the J call TRBJ1-2; 8 bases fit TRBD1. The ends lost 3 bases at V and 6 bases at J; junction bases unmatched: 9. From germline, CDR1 is KGHSH and CDR2 LQKENI. CDR3 length: 15 residues. The CDR3 nucleotides are TGTGCCAGCTCACCTACCCGGGACAGGACCGATGGCTACACCTTC. Amino acids: CASSPTRDRTDGYTF.

A note on this clone: Distinct nucleotide sequences in the sample also encode this CDR3. The V call is TRBV4-1, the J call TRBJ1-6, with D perhaps TRBD1 (6 bases). With 0 bases removed from V and 0 bases from J, the gap between germline ends came to 6 bases. The germline V gene encodes CDR1 MGHRA and CDR2 YSYEKL. The CDR3 is made up of 16 amino acids. CDR3 sequence: CASSQEDSSYNSPLHF. In DNA form, the CDR3 reads TGCGCCAGCAGCCAAGAGGACAGCTCCTATAATTCACCCCTCCACTTT.

The chain recombines TRBV28 with TRBJ1-1; weak D call: TRBD1 (5 bases). V lost 6 bases and J lost 1, with 15 bases in between. Germline V gene sequence: CDR1 MDHEN, CDR2 SYDVKM. The CDR3 is made up of 15 amino acids. The CDR3 reads CASRGGGQGNTEAFF. CDR3 sequence (DNA): TGTGCCAGCAGGGGGGGAGGGCAAGGGAACACTGAAGCTTTCTTT.

V usage is TRBV27 and J usage is TRBJ2-3, with D possibly matching TRBD1 (6 bases). Trimming removed 4 bases from V and 4 bases from J, with 6 bases in between. The length of the CDR3 is 12 residues. Germline V lookup: CDR1 MNHEY, CDR2 SMNVEV (reference sequence). The CDR3 here is CASSWTADTQYF. CDR3 DNA sequence: TGTGCCAGCAGTTGGACAGCAGATACGCAGTATTTT.

This rearrangement joins TRBV24-1 to TRBJ1-5; 7 bases align to TRBD1. The germline gives CDR1 KGHDR, CDR2 SFDVKD. The CDR3 sequence is 15 residues long. Trimming at V came to 12 bases and at J to 1 base, leaving 11 bases not matched to a gene. Here the CDR3 reads CAGKTGSKSNQPQHF. The DNA of the CDR3 is TGTGCCGGAAAGACAGGGAGTAAGAGCAATCAGCCCCAGCATTTT.

The V and J genes are TRBV19 and TRBJ2-4, with TRBD1 identical over 9 bases. With V trimmed by 2 bases and J by 7 bases, 9 bases remained unmatched. Germline lookup yields CDR1 LNHDA and CDR2 SQIVND (reference sequence). CDR3 length: 16 residues. The CDR3 region is CASSISPGQGGNIQYF. CDR3 DNA sequence: TGTGCCAGTAGTATATCTCCGGGACAGGGTGGGAACATTCAGTACTTC.

The sample holds a few counts of this clone. CDR3 in amino acids: CASSRDDRAWVNTEAFF. Here the CDR3 DNA reads TGCGCCAGCAGCCGAGATGACAGGGCCTGGGTGAACACTGAAGCTTTCTTT. The rearrangement uses TRBV4-1 and TRBJ1-1; TRBD1 matches at 7 bases. V was clipped by 4 bases and J by 0 bases; unmatched bases: 11. Germline lookup yields CDR1 MGHRA and CDR2 YSYEKL. CDR3 length equals 17 residues.

V is TRBV3-1 (or the pseudogene TRBV3-2) and J is TRBJ1-4, with unresolved D. From germline, CDR1 is LGHDT and CDR2 YNNKEL (reference sequence). This CDR3 region has 15 residues. With 0 bases removed from V and 11 bases from J, the gap between germline ends came to 16 bases. CDR3 region: CASSQEPNFGVKLFF. The DNA for the CDR3 is TGTGCCAGCAGCCAAGAACCGAATTTCGGGGTTAAACTGTTTTTT.

The genes are TRBV5-1 and TRBJ1-2; 8 positions match TRBD1. V trimming: 0 bases; J trimming: 1 base; junction bases outside the gene matches: 5. The CDR3 is made up of 16 amino acids. From germline, CDR1 is SGHRS and CDR2 YFSETQ. The CDR3 loop is CASSLARTGRNYGYTF. For the CDR3, the DNA is TGCGCCAGCAGCTTGGCCAGGACAGGGCGTAACTATGGCTACACCTTC.

The genes are TRBV6-6 and TRBJ1-4; no definite D call. The CDR3 is 16 residues long. Germline assignment: CDR1 MNHNY and CDR2 SVGAGI (reference sequence). The ends were cut back, 2 bases at V and 3 bases at J, with 13 bases in the middle. In DNA form, the CDR3 reads TGTGCCAGCAGTTACCCCCCCGGGGAGCCTAATGAAAAACTGTTTTTT. It is translated as CASSYPPGEPNEKLFF.